Sequencing of this T cell receptor (beta chain) was carried out in a study of PD-L1 blockade in urothelial cancer (TCRdb year 2017). Looking at the study overall: All patients started therapy around 2014 and received atezolizumab 1,200 mg intravenously every 3 weeks. About 85% of the 29 patients were males with bladder-origin urothelial cancer, and about 65% of the roughly 30 reported a prior smoking history. Patients had an ECOG performance status of 0 or 1 and had received between 0 and 3 prior chemotherapy regimens. Blood samples were analyzed at two time points: 3 weeks after treatment start (second dose) and 6 weeks after treatment start. Blood samples gave median yields of approximately 130,000 T cells and 80,000 to 90,000 unique TCRs, along with a median clonality of about 0.084. The study was an exploratory multi-omic analysis of somatic, immune and clinical correlates of response to PD-L1 blockade with atezolizumab in urothelial cancer. Pretreatment tumor samples, along with matched peripheral blood collected serially before and after atezolizumab treatment, underwent TCR sequencing. Durable clinical benefit meant progression-free survival longer than 6 months, and TCR features were also tested against progression-free and overall survival. Whole exome sequencing and RNA sequencing of pretreatment tumors were performed alongside TCR sequencing in the same patients. Ten or so patients reached durable clinical benefit, while 15 to 20 patients did not. Pretreatment blood TCR-seq was available for twenty-nine patients, at least one posttreatment blood collection was obtained for 25 or so patients, and tumor TCR-seq was available for 25 or so patients.

The CDR3 goes from the cysteine to the phenylalanine over 13 residues. The CDR3 DNA has 39 bases and is translated from base 1. CDR1 and CDR2 are read off the germline V gene (reference sequence) as MNHEY and SMNVEV. Trimming accounts for 5 bases at V and 10 bases at J, while the number of junction bases matched to no gene is 7. Overall study results and their limits: Small sample size (n of about 30) and many exploratory analyses mean the results are intended to be hypothesis-generating. A pretreatment peripheral blood TCR clonality below the median was linked to improved progression-free and overall survival. Among patients with durable benefit, tumor-associated TCR clones showed greater expansion in peripheral blood 3 weeks after treatment started (n = 22, p = 0.022).

The cohort comprised 30 or so patients with locally advanced or metastatic urothelial carcinoma treated at Memorial Sloan Kettering on a trial protocol. Peripheral blood mononuclear cells were collected pretreatment and during treatment, with between 1 and 8 total time points obtained per patient. The Qiagen DNeasy Blood extraction kit was used to purify genomic DNA from total PBMCs and tumor samples. PBMCs were collected pretreatment and during treatment and were isolated and stored as previously described. Each PCR received spiked-in synthetic TCR analog templates so that absolute template abundance could be estimated from read counts. The immunoSEQ assay used bias-controlled V and J gene primers to amplify TCRbeta CDR3 regions from genomic DNA. Sequencing of rearranged TCRbeta segments was done at approximately 20X coverage. The original pipeline was this. Clustering was used to correct sequencing errors, and CDR3s were annotated against IMGT to assign V, D and J genes. Downstream analyses used only productive TCRbeta rearrangements and left out out-of-frame or stop-codon sequences. Clonality was computed as one minus Shannon entropy normalized by the log of the number of unique productive sequences. Fisher's exact test with Benjamini-Hochberg correction, using a cutoff of adjusted p below 0.01, was how clones that differed between time points or between blood and tumor were identified. Imported from immuneACCESS, the table was reduced by TCRdb to in-frame sequences with V and J called. These copies leave out some clones; in studies compared against another copy, an unresolved V gene accounts for under half, and the cause of the remainder is not known. V, J and clone size are taken as reported in that table, and D and trimming were inferred from the DNA itself. This sample gives under 40,000 clones in total; roughly 91% of them show up just once. In total, the top ten clones hold around 1.8% of the sample.

This clone came up once. It has no known antigen specificity. No base qualities exist here, and no much larger clone lies one base off it. The sequences come from PBMCs, collected around atezolizumab (anti-PD-L1) treatment. The clonotype was recovered from a man in his fifties or sixties with urothelial cancer. Rearrangement joined TRBV27 to TRBJ2-1, and TRBD2 matches 8 of the central bases. For the CDR3, the sequence is CASSAPSGREQFF. The DNA reads TGTGCCAGCAGTGCCCCTAGCGGGCGGGAGCAGTTCTTC.